This TCR beta chain is drawn from a study of T cell clonality in common variable immunodeficiency. The assay was immunoSEQ multiplex PCR, and TCRdb's table has in-frame clones only and misses some. This repertoire lists 8,500 to 10,000 clones without singletons; more than 3.5% sits in the top ten. Study-wide findings and caveats: CVID subjects showed higher TCRbeta clonality than healthy controls. Fewer deletions and N-nucleotide insertions were reportedly seen in common variable immunodeficiency TCR beta sequences.

This clone was observed many times. Its antigen is as yet unknown. The CDR3 end is not reached by the read, which stops 3 residues before it; the germline J gene fills it in. The ends lost 6 bases at V and 4 bases at J; junction bases unmatched: 9. The CDR3 is 15 residues long. Germline V CDR1 and CDR2: MNHEY, SVGEGT. Each donor provided about 4.5 to 8.5 ml of heparinized whole blood. Material for sequencing was peripheral blood mononuclear cells. The chain has TRBV6-2 or TRBV6-3 and TRBJ1-5, with 7 bases that match TRBD1. The TCR originated in a human donor with common variable immunodeficiency. The CDR3 loop is CASSPGGSQNQPQHF. CDR3 DNA, as far as it was read: TGTGCCAGCAGCCCAGGGGGGTCACAAAATCAGCCC.